The entry below gives a single T cell receptor beta chain sequence along with its context. Its antigen specificity is not known. It has no much larger one-base neighbor in the sample; base qualities were not kept. This specimen belongs to a study of blood T cell repertoires in COVID-19 (dated by TCRdb to 2019 to 2021). Some background on the complete study: Collaborator samples came from the United States, Italy and Spain and covered acute and convalescent phases of COVID-19. Subjects who had been exposed to COVID-19, were actively infected with it, or had recovered from it provided the deeply sampled blood TCRbeta repertoires that made up the dataset. Where available, HLA class I and class II types were taken from metadata supplied by the sample provider and were not determined by assay-based typing. The material from the prospective study consisted of cDNA or gDNA derived from T cells, B-cell-depleted T cells, or PBMCs. A de-identified subject ID, COVID-19 status, age in years and sex were almost always included in the sample metadata. The repertoires were made available in a free public database intended to serve as a resource for research on the immune response to SARS-CoV-2. Samples were obtained from the ongoing ImmuneRACE study (first 160 participants) and from 1,254 subjects provided by 6 global collaborators. Broader findings and caveats from the paper: The quantity of clinical and demographic metadata differed by source and by participant and was supplied without curation.

Taken from cysteine to phenylalanine, the CDR3 has 13 residues. The CDR3 DNA has 39 bases and is translated from base 1. V loses 5 bases of germline sequence and J loses 3 bases, and the interval between the two ends is 10 bases. Enrolling through a virtual design, the prospective study's participants ranged in age from roughly 18 to 90 years and lived across roughly 24 United States geographic areas. In the prospective study, cohorts were assigned on the basis of participant-reported clinical history obtained from a screening survey and a study questionnaire. ImmuneRACE Cohort 3 recovered participants were defined by two consecutive negative NP/OP PCR tests, healthcare professional clearance, or symptom resolution. Each participant in the prospective study had whole blood, serum and a nasopharyngeal or oropharyngeal swab collected by mobile phlebotomists. Additional blood draws and questionnaires over a roughly two-month period could optionally be provided by prospective study participants. Before DNA extraction, prospective study blood samples were shipped either frozen or at room temperature.

TCRbeta CDR3 regions were amplified from genomic DNA using the immunoSEQ Assay, a bias-controlled multiplex PCR. From the authors' description of their analysis: Nucleated cell counts per sample were estimated from amplification of reference gene primers within the assay. To quantify the absolute abundance of each unique TCRbeta CDR3 rearrangement, sequence reads were collapsed and filtered. Productive Simpson clonality was computed per sample as the square root of Simpson's diversity index over productive rearrangements. TCRdb retrieved this table from immuneACCESS and kept in-frame rearrangements only. Not all clones are present; in checked studies, unresolved V genes account for under half, and no reason is known for the remainder. The V and J calls and clone size are taken from that table; D and trimming were inferred from the DNA. The sample contains fewer than 300,000 clones, 86% of them found a single time. The top ten clones comprise roughly a sixth of the sample.

This chain is built from TRBV12-3 or TRBV12-4 and TRBJ1-1, with the D gene not clear enough to name. Sequencing used PBMCs or T cells enriched from blood (not recorded which). The receptor was isolated from a man in his late teens or twenties who had recovered from COVID-19. The CDR3 loop reads CASSLLRDTEAFF. The nucleotide sequence reads as follows: TGTGCCAGCAGTCTATTACGGGACACTGAAGCTTTCTTT.